This T cell receptor beta chain came from a study of CD8 T cells in ankylosing spondylitis. CDR1 is LNHDA, CDR2 SQIVND, per germline (reference sequence). The CDR3 sequence is 13 residues long. By quantitative 5'-RACE with molecular barcodes, the TCR beta libraries were made. MiXCR, applied by TCRdb to the 5' RACE reads, yields one record per CDR3 protein. The sample gives about 310,000 distinct CDR3 sequences, 20% of which show up once; roughly 3.6% is in the top ten. The source is a female donor with ankylosing spondylitis or in good health (not recorded which). This chain connects TRBV19 to TRBJ2-5, with 8 bases fitting TRBD1. Specimen: blood, either unsorted or a sorted T cell fraction (not recorded which). The CDR3 DNA reads as TGTACCACCGCGGACAGGGTAAAAGAGACCCAGTACTTC. Translating gives CTTADRVKETQYF. Drawing the rest from reference TRBV19 and TRBJ2-5, the complete variable domain is DGGITQSPKYLFRKEGQNVTLSCEQNLNHDAMYWYRQDPGQGLRLIYYSQIVNDFQKGDIAEGYSVSREKKESFPLTVTSAQKNPTAFYLCTTADRVKETQYFGPGTRLLVL.